These T cell receptor beta chains were read from a single sample in a study of T cell responses to AZD1222 COVID-19 vaccine. Data came from immunoSEQ multiplex PCR; TCRdb stores just in-frame clones and leaves some out. The sample has around 190,000 clones, 80% to 90% seen once. Material: peripheral blood, obtained on day 0 of AZD1222 vaccination. These receptors all stem from an adult in good health. Both conserved end residues are part of each CDR3. The order of the fields is J gene, D gene, V gene, clone size, CDR3 DNA, CDR3 protein. A D gene is named only where the DNA matches it firmly. The size of a clone is reported for some rows only, either as once, few or many, or as a class for expanded clones.

j_gene: TRBJ1-2; d_gene: TRBD1; v_gene: TRBV6-7; abundance: NA; CDR3nt: TGTGCCAGCCCGGGGGACAGGGACCCCTATGGCTACACCTTC; CDR3aa: CASPGDRDPYGYTF
j_gene: TRBJ1-2; d_gene: TRBD1; v_gene: TRBV7-9; abundance: NA; CDR3nt: TGTGCCAGCAGCTTTGAGGGGGCGTGGGATGGCTACACCTTC; CDR3aa: CASSFEGAWDGYTF
j_gene: TRBJ1-6; d_gene: TRBD1; v_gene: TRBV5-4; abundance: NA; CDR3nt: TGTGCCAGCAGCTTGAAAGACAGGGGGACTTCACCCCTCCACTTT; CDR3aa: CASSLKDRGTSPLHF
j_gene: TRBJ1-1; d_gene: NA; v_gene: TRBV19; abundance: NA; CDR3nt: TGTGCCAGTTTGAGCGGGGGCACTGAAGCTTTCTTT; CDR3aa: CASLSGGTEAFF
j_gene: TRBJ2-3; d_gene: TRBD1; v_gene: TRBV9; abundance: NA; CDR3nt: TGTGCCAGCAGCGTATCCCTTGGAGACAGGGGCCCAGATACGCAGTATTTT; CDR3aa: CASSVSLGDRGPDTQYF
j_gene: TRBJ2-5; d_gene: NA; v_gene: TRBV6-1; abundance: once; CDR3nt: TGTGCCAGCAGTGAAGGAATACACCAAGAGACCCAGTACTTC; CDR3aa: CASSEGIHQETQYF
j_gene: TRBJ1-1; d_gene: TRBD1; v_gene: TRBV25-1; abundance: few; CDR3nt: TGTGCCAGCAGTCCCGACAGGGGGGACACTGAAGCTTTCTTT; CDR3aa: CASSPDRGDTEAFF
j_gene: TRBJ2-2; d_gene: TRBD2; v_gene: TRBV6-5; abundance: once; CDR3nt: TGTGCCAGCAGGGGACTAGGGGACAACACCGGGGAGCTGTTTTTT; CDR3aa: CASRGLGDNTGELFF
j_gene: TRBJ2-4; d_gene: NA; v_gene: TRBV14; abundance: NA; CDR3nt: TGTGCCAGCAGCCTCGCGACAGGTTGGGCCAAAAACATTCAGTACTTC; CDR3aa: CASSLATGWAKNIQYF
j_gene: TRBJ2-7; d_gene: TRBD1; v_gene: TRBV18; abundance: NA; CDR3nt: TGTGCCAGCTCACGGGACAGCAACGAGCAGTACTTC; CDR3aa: CASSRDSNEQYF
j_gene: TRBJ1-5; d_gene: NA; v_gene: TRBV28; abundance: once; CDR3nt: TGTGCCAGCAGCCTAAAGGGTCAGCCCCAGCATTTT; CDR3aa: CASSLKGQPQHF
j_gene: TRBJ1-2; d_gene: NA; v_gene: TRBV2; abundance: NA; CDR3nt: TGTGCCAGCAGTGACCTGGGGAACTATGGCTACACCTTC; CDR3aa: CASSDLGNYGYTF
j_gene: TRBJ1-2; d_gene: NA; v_gene: TRBV19; abundance: NA; CDR3nt: TGTGCCAGTAGGGACGCAGCTAACTATGGCTACACCTTC; CDR3aa: CASRDAANYGYTF
j_gene: TRBJ2-4; d_gene: NA; v_gene: TRBV6-2/TRBV6-3; abundance: NA; CDR3nt: TGTGCCAGCAGTTACTCAGGCAGGGAAGTGGACATTCAGTACTTC; CDR3aa: CASSYSGREVDIQYF
j_gene: TRBJ1-2; d_gene: NA; v_gene: TRBV6-4; abundance: once; CDR3nt: TGTGCCAGCAGTGAAAATTCCGGACGGCTCTATGGCTACACCTTC; CDR3aa: CASSENSGRLYGYTF
j_gene: TRBJ2-4; d_gene: NA; v_gene: TRBV5-4; abundance: NA; CDR3nt: TGTGCCAGCAGCTTGCTGGCAGGGCGCGACAAAAACATTCAGTACTTC; CDR3aa: CASSLLAGRDKNIQYF